The clone carrying this TCR beta chain showed up just once. The sample belongs to a study of regulatory T cells in long-lasting Graves disease. The CDR3 runs to 14 residues. V shed 5 bases and J shed 2 bases, with 12 bases lying between them. Germline CDR1 DFQATT, CDR2 SNEGSKA (reference sequence). Both iRepertoire HTBI primers and Arm-PCR of CDR3 regions were used to build the TCR beta libraries. One entry per CDR3 protein results from TCRdb running MiXCR on the multiplex PCR reads. The table includes hundreds of thousands of distinct CDR3 sequences, around 15% detected once. The time point is: newly diagnosed GD, antithyroid drugs for less than 3 months. PBMC RNA was the source of the TCR library. These same data were also listed under a study on T cells in Graves' hyperthyroidism and ophthalmopathy. This second report adds: Each diagnosis was grounded in clinical symptoms, serum thyroxine and TRAb, thyroid ultrasound, and orbital computed tomography. Initially, a first-round RT-PCR of the TCR CDR3 employed the HTBI primer set.

This sequence originates from a woman in her 30s with Graves disease. The V gene is TRBV20-1, the J gene TRBJ2-2; D may be TRBD2 (6 bases). Sequenced material: peripheral blood mononuclear cells (PBMCs), taken at new diagnosis, from a patient treated with antithyroid drugs. CDR3 loop: CSASDYPNTGELFF. The CDR3 coding sequence is TGCAGTGCTTCGGACTACCCCAACACCGGGGAGCTGTTTTTT.